The subject of this entry is one T cell receptor (beta chain). What it binds is unknown. Germline V gene data show CDR1 as SQVTM and CDR2 as ANQGSEA. Trimming cost V 5 bases and J 6 bases, with 16 bases left between them. The CDR3 is 13 residues long. This entry comes from a study of cytomegalovirus exposure and HLA in healthy donors. It was with 60 Vbeta and 13 Jbeta primers that the PCR ran. Using immunoSEQ multiplex PCR, the repertoire was profiled, and TCRdb retains in-frame clones only, with some absent. The sample lists 50,000 to 65,000 clones; about 75% were seen once. General study results and limits: Testing in vitro showed a few CMV-associated chains specific for CMV antigens. Because they were indistinguishable, some V segments, including TRBV6-2 and TRBV6-3, were excluded. Fewer N-insertions than the roughly 700-donor mean were reportedly shown by an Asian-associated ancestry cluster in a later analysis.

These donors, healthy bone marrow donors, were studied. Source material: PBMCs. The source is a woman aged 40 to 49 in good health and CMV-seropositive. The J gene is TRBJ1-2, the V gene TRBV29-1, with D possibly being TRBD1 (6 bases). In DNA form, the CDR3 reads TGCAGCGTTCGAACGGGGGGCGAGGATGGCTACACCTTC. This encodes CSVRTGGEDGYTF.